The TCR beta chain under discussion was sequenced for a study of cytomegalovirus exposure and HLA in healthy donors. As regards this clone: What it binds is unknown.

Notes on the study in general: An analysis was carried out at a later point. It showed that HLA-associated TCR beta chains were more clonally expanded than equally common non-associated chains. HLA alleles showed associations with 16,951 TCR beta sequences in a later analysis, at a 0.05 false discovery rate. A missense DCLRE1C variant was associated with V- and J-gene trimming of TCR beta chains in a later analysis, and an independent cohort replicated the association.

The PCR contained 60 Vbeta and 13 Jbeta primers. Only in-frame clones appear in the TCRdb table, and some are missing; sequencing was by immunoSEQ multiplex PCR. The table has more than 65,000 clones, approximately 74% seen once. CDR1 SGHAT and CDR2 FQNNGV come from the germline V gene. The CDR3 consists of 14 residues. Trimming left V 1 base short and J 6 bases short, with 11 bases between. The clonotype was recovered from a woman in her fifties or sixties in good health and CMV-seropositive. Sequenced sample: PBMCs. The chain links TRBV11-2 to TRBJ2-3; weak D call: TRBD2 (5 bases). The CDR3 region is CASSLVFSGDTQYF. CDR3 bases: TGTGCCAGCAGCTTAGTCTTTTCGGGGGATACGCAGTATTTT.